This TCR beta chain derives from a study of blood T cell repertoires in COVID-19 (dated by TCRdb to 2019 to 2021). For the study in its entirety: Samples from collaborators originated in the United States, Italy and Spain and spanned both the acute and convalescent phases of COVID-19. Where available, HLA class I and class II types were taken from metadata supplied by the sample provider and were not determined by assay-based typing. The repertoires were released in a freely available public database meant as a resource for research on the immune response to SARS-CoV-2. The samples were drawn from the first 160 participants of the ongoing ImmuneRACE study and from 1,254 subjects provided by 6 global collaborators. Deeply sampled blood TCRbeta repertoires from subjects exposed to, actively infected with, or recovered from COVID-19 were included in the dataset. The prospective study material was composed of cDNA or gDNA derived from T cells, B-cell-depleted T cells, or PBMCs. A de-identified subject ID, COVID-19 status, age in years and sex were almost always included in the sample metadata.

The immunoSEQ Assay, a bias-controlled multiplex PCR, was used to amplify TCRbeta CDR3 regions from genomic DNA. The paper's processing steps were these. The number of nucleated cells in each sample was estimated by amplification of reference gene primers within the assay. Sequence reads were collapsed and filtered to measure the absolute abundance of every unique TCRbeta CDR3 rearrangement. For each sample, productive Simpson clonality was calculated as the square root of Simpson's diversity index over productive rearrangements. The table was pulled from immuneACCESS by TCRdb, which kept in-frame rearrangements only. Such tables lose some clones; where checked, under half of the loss comes from unresolved V genes, and the rest has no known cause. Clonal size and the V and J genes are those of that table, whereas D and trimming came from the DNA. Recorded for this sample are 200,000 to 300,000 clones; 75% to 90% of them occurred a single time. The ten largest make up 0.85% to 0.95% of the sample.

Enrolling through a virtual design, the prospective study's participants ranged in age from roughly 18 to 95 years and lived across 24 United States geographic areas. To assign participants to cohorts, the prospective study relied on clinical history that participants themselves reported in a screening survey and a study questionnaire. Exposed participants had been in contact, within 2 weeks of entering the study, with a person who had a PCR-confirmed or clinician-diagnosed case of COVID-19. In the prospective study, mobile phlebotomists collected whole blood, serum and a nasopharyngeal or oropharyngeal swab from each participant. Over an approximately two-month period, participants in the prospective study had the option of providing additional blood draws and questionnaires. Before DNA extraction, blood samples from the prospective study were shipped at room temperature or frozen. The CDR3 runs 15 amino acids, cysteine and phenylalanine included. Left in the record is the CDR3 DNA by itself, 45 bases read in frame from the first base. Reading the germline V gene gives CDR1 ENHRY and CDR2 SYGVKD. V is pruned by 8 bases and J by 0 bases, leaving 6 bases of the junction without a gene match.

What the study reported, not specific to this receptor: How much clinical and demographic metadata was included differed by source and by participant, and the metadata was provided uncurated.

With regard to this clone: Its target antigen remains unknown. No base quality values were provided; no much bigger clone lies one nucleotide off.

The V gene is TRBV10-3 and the J gene is TRBJ2-2; 7 bases in the middle match TRBD2. This receptor was taken from a man aged 50 to 60 who had been exposed to COVID-19. The sample comprised PBMCs or T cells enriched from blood (not recorded which). The CDR3 is CAIGESGANTGELFF. Here is the DNA: TGTGCCATCGGGGAAAGCGGGGCGAACACCGGGGAGCTGTTTTTT.